This T cell receptor beta chain was sequenced in a study of T-cell reconstitution after alpha-beta-depleted transplantation in children. Notes on the study in general: It was newly produced T cells that mostly accounted for T-cell counts and diversity one year after transplant. Several hundred expanded graft clones reportedly gave rise to the alpha-beta T cells present about two months after transplant. At day 60, the high TCRbeta diversity found in some patients originated from recipient T cells and thymic progenitors that had survived.

This clonotype was picked up many times. The antigen remains undetermined. This CDR3 region has 14 residues. The V and J ends lost 3 bases and 9 bases, in that order; junction bases with no gene match: 3. Unique molecular identifiers were used to barcode this TCRbeta library. TCRdb recomputed calls from the PCR reads with MiXCR, one row per CDR3 protein. Among about 150,000 distinct CDR3 sequences listed, over 8.5% were seen once. This TCR came from a boy aged 2 to 9 with acute myeloid leukemia, due to receive a stem cell transplant. The sequencing used PBMCs, collected before TCRalphabeta/CD19-depleted stem cell transplant. The rearrangement joins TRBV12-3 or TRBV12-4 to TRBJ1-6; 9 positions agree with TRBD1. The chain's CDR3 is CASSFDRGISPLHF. The DNA of the CDR3 is TGTGCCAGCAGTTTTGACAGGGGGATTTCACCCCTCCACTTT.